The entry below describes one TCR beta chain. Antigen unknown. RNA transcripts yielded amplified TCR beta CDR3 regions. TCR CDR3 regions were first amplified by RT-PCR with HTBI primers. Using its own MiXCR run on the multiplex PCR reads, TCRdb lists one record per CDR3 protein. Of hundreds of thousands of distinct CDR3 sequences in the sample, more than 30% were seen once. Germline V CDR1 and CDR2: SEHNR, FQNEAQ (reference sequence). The CDR3 totals 14 residues. The junction had 13 bases not matched to a gene; V was cut back by 7 bases and J by 7 bases. Patients were aged 18 to 65, had disease duration under 2 months, and had newly diagnosed hyperthyroidism. Uncontrolled infection, other autoimmune disease, pregnancy or lactation led to exclusion. Extraction of PBMCs used 10 ml of fresh peripheral blood. This sample was taken from a study of T cells in Graves' hyperthyroidism and ophthalmopathy. Study-wide points: Clonotypes that were expanded in thyroid above 0.001 mostly appeared in blood too.

The clonotype was recovered from a man between 18 and 35 years old with Graves' hyperthyroidism. Sequencing was done on a sample of blood. J is TRBJ2-7 and V is TRBV7-9, with 7 bases that match TRBD1. CDR3 nucleotide sequence: TGTGCCAGCACCCCGCCGACAGGGACCGGGGAGCAGTACTTC. Protein sequence: CASTPPTGTGEQYF.